Each of the 7 T cell receptor beta chains below was sequenced from the same sample in a study of spatial heterogeneity in lung cancer. The time point was: blood at routine non-recurrence follow-up after resection. TCRdb called the 5' RACE reads again in MiXCR, with one record for every CDR3 protein. Here the sample spans about 94,000 distinct CDR3 sequences, roughly 19% being singletons. The starting material was PBMCs, obtained at follow-up. These receptors came from a male donor with early-stage non-small cell lung cancer.

This clonotype was found a few times. The chain joins TRBV20-1 to TRBJ1-1; D is perhaps TRBD1 (5 bases). Per the germline V gene, CDR1 is DFQATT and CDR2 is SNEGSKA (reference sequence). This CDR3 has 14 amino acids. Between the trimmed V and J ends, which lost 5 bases and 0 bases, there was a span of 13 bases. The CDR3 region has the DNA TGCAGTGCTGCCCTGGGGGGAATGAACACTGAAGCTTTCTTT. Its protein product is CSAALGGMNTEAFF.

This clonotype was observed many times. The chain uses TRBV20-1 and TRBJ2-2; TRBD2 matches 7 bases. V was pared by 3 bases and J by 5 bases, with 6 bases of the junction left unmatched. CDR3 length equals 14 residues. Germline V gene sequence: CDR1 DFQATT, CDR2 SNEGSKA (reference sequence). The CDR3 protein is CSASKGTKTGELFF. The CDR3 coding sequence is TGCAGTGCTAGTAAGGGGACTAAAACCGGGGAGCTGTTTTTT.

This chain joins TRBV7-2 and TRBJ1-5; no definite D call. The CDR3 spans 13 residues. Per the germline V gene, CDR1 is SGHTA and CDR2 is FQGNSA. Trimming cost V 2 bases and J 9 bases, with 11 bases left between them. CDR3 DNA: TGTGCCAGCAGCTTATCGCACAGCGGGCCCCAGCATTTT. This sequence encodes CASSLSHSGPQHF.

This clonotype was detected ten times or more. This chain uses TRBV7-2 with TRBJ2-3, with 8 bases matching TRBD2. J gave up 1 base and V 3 bases, and 0 bases lay outside the gene matches. This CDR3 is 14 amino acids long. The germline V gene encodes CDR1 SGHTA and CDR2 FQGNSA. CDR3 coding DNA: TGTGCCAGCAGCTTTAGCGGGGGCACAGATACGCAGTATTTT. Its translation is CASSFSGGTDTQYF.

Points on this clonotype: One end of the junction varies from germline; a read error may be responsible. The CDR3 sequence is CASSLWTGPTEAFF. CDR3 coding DNA: TGTGCCAGCAGTCTATGGACAGGGCCCACTGAAGCTTTCTTT. J is TRBJ1-1 and V is TRBV28, with 8 positions matching TRBD1. The CDR3 has 14 amino acids. Germline CDR1 and CDR2: MDHEN and SYDVKM.

The CDR3 loop is CASSLGEGSPLHF. DNA of the CDR3: TGTGCCAGCAGTTTAGGGGAGGGTTCACCCCTCCACTTT. The genes are TRBV12-3 or TRBV12-4 and TRBJ1-6; the D is unclear. This CDR3 region has 13 residues. V gave up 1 base and J gave up 9 bases, with 7 bases separating them.

This clonotype was observed a handful of times. The chain carries TRBV20-1 and TRBJ2-2; D perhaps matches TRBD1 (6 bases). The CDR3 consists of 14 residues. Trimming left V 5 bases short and J 6 bases short, with 16 bases between. Germline-derived CDR1 and CDR2 are DFQATT and SNEGSKA (reference sequence). This CDR3 is CSAPRQDRAGELFF. In DNA, the CDR3 is TGCAGTGCTCCACGACAGGATAGAGCCGGGGAGCTGTTTTTT.